The following is a T cell receptor (beta chain) sequence with its context. Its specificity is unknown. TCRdb reworked the 5' RACE reads into one entry per CDR3 protein, no DNA. Its listing shows some 410,000 distinct CDR3 sequences. This sample is drawn from a study of T cells expressing NK-cell markers. In the study overall: Sorted CD3+CD56+NKG2C+, CD3+CD56+NKG2C- and CD3+CD56-NKG2C+ T cells supplied TCR beta repertoires. With respect to HCMV, most of the eight sequenced donors were seropositive, and one was seronegative.

Study-wide results and limits: Of the CD8+ T cells in about 6 donors, 1.0-7.0% belonged to dominant NKG2C+ clonotypes. Specificity for HCMV among expanded NKG2C+ T cell clones was not established.

This CDR3 comprises 18 residues. CDR1 and CDR2 from the germline V gene are SGHAT and FQNNGV. The specimen sequenced was blood T cells: a sorted CD56 or NKG2C T cell subset, CD4+ or CD8+ T cells, or bulk PBMC T cells (not recorded which). The sequence derives from a woman between 18 and 70 years old in good health. The chain carries TRBV11-2 and TRBJ2-1; TCRdb reports TRBD2, a call that lacks DNA to check it against. CDR3: CASSLGVPRRRSYNEQFF.